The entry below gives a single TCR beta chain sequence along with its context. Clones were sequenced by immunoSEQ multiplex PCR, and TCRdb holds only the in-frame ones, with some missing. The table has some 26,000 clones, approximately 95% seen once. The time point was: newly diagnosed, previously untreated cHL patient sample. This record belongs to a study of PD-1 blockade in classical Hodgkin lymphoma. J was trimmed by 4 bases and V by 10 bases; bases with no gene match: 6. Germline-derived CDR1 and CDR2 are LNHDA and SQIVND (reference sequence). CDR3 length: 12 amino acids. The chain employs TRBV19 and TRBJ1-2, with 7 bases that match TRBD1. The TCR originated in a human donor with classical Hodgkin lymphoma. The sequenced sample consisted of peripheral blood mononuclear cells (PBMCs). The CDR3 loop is CATSTGIYGYTF. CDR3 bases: TGTGCCACCTCGACAGGGATCTATGGCTACACCTTC.